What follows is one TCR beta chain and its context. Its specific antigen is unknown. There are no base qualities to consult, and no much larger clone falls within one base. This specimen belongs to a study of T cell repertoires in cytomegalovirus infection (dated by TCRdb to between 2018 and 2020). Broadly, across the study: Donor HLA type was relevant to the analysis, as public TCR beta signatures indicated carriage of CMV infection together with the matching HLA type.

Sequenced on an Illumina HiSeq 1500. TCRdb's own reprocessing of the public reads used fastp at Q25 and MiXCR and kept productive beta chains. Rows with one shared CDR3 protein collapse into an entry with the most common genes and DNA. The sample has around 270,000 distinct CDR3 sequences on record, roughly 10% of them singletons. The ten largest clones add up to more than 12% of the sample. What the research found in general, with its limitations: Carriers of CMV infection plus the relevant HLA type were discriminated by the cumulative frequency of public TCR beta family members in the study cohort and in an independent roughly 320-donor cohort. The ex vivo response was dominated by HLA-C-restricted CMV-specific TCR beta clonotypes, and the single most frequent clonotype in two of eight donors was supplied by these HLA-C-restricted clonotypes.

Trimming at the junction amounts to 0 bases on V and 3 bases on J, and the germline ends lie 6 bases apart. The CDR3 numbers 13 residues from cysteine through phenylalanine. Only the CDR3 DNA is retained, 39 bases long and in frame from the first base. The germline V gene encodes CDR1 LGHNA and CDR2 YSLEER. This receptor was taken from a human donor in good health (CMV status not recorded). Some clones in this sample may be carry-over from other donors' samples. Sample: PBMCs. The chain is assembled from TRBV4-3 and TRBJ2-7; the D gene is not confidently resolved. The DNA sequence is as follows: TGCGCCAGCAGCCAAGATTTGGACTACGAGCAGTACTTC. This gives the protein CASSQDLDYEQYF.